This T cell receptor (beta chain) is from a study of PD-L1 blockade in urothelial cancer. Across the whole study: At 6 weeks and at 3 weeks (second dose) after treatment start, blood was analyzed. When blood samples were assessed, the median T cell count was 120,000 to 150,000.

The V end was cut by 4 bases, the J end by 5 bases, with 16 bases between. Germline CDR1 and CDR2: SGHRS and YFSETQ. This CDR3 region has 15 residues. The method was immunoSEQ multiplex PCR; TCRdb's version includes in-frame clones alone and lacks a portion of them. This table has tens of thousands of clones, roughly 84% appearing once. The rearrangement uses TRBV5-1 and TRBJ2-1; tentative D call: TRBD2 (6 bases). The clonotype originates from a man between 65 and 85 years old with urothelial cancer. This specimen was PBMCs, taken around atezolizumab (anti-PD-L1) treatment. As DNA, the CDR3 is TGCGCCAGCAGCCCCTTAGCGGAGAAACACAATGAGCAGTTCTTC. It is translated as CASSPLAEKHNEQFF.